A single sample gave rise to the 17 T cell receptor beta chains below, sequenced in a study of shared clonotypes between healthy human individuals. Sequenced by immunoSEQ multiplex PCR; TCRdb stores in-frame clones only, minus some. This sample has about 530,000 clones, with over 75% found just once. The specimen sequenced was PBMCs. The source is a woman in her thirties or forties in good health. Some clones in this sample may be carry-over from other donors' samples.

The CDR3 DNA follows: TGTGCCAGCAGTTACGACAGCGGGAGAACAGATACGCAGTATTTT. Translation: CASSYDSGRTDTQYF. V is TRBV6-5 and J is TRBJ2-3; TRBD2 matches 8 bases. The germline CDR1 and CDR2 sequences are MNHEY and SVGAGI. This CDR3 contains 15 residues. J gave up 3 bases and V 2 bases, and 4 bases lay outside the gene matches.

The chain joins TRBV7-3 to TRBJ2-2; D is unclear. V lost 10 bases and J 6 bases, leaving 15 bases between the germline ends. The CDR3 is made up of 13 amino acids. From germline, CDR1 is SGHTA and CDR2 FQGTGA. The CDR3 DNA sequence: TGTGCCACCAAAATGGGTCCCGCCGGGGAGCTGTTTTTT. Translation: CATKMGPAGELFF.

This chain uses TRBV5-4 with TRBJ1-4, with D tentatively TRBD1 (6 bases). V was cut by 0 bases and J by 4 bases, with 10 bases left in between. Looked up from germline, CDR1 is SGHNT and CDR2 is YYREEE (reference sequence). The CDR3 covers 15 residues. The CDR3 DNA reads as TGTGCCAGCAGCTTGGCCCCGGACAGTAATGAAAAACTGTTTTTT. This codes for CASSLAPDSNEKLFF. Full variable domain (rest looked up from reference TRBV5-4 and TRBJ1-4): ETGVTQSPTHLIKTRGQQVTLRCSSQSGHNTVSWYQQALGQGPQFIFQYYREEENGRGNFPPRFSGLQFPNYSSELNVNALELDDSALYLCASSLAPDSNEKLFFGSGTQLSVL.

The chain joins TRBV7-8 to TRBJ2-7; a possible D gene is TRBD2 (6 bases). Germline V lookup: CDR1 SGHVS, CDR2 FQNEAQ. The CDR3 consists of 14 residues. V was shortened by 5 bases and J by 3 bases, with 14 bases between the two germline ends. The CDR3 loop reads CASSPGLASYEQYF. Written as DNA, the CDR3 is TGTGCCAGCAGCCCGGGACTGGCGAGCTACGAGCAGTACTTC.

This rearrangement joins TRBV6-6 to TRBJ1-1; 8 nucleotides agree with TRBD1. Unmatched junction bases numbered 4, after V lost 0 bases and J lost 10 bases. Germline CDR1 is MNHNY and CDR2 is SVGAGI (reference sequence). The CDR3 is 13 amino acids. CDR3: CASSYSRGRPAFF. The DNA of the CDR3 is TGTGCCAGCAGTTACTCCAGGGGGCGACCAGCTTTCTTT.

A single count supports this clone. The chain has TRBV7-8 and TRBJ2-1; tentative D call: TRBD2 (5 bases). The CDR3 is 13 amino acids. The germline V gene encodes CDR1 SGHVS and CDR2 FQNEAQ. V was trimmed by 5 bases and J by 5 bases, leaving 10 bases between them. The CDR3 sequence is CASSLGVHNEQFF. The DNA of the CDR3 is TGTGCCAGCAGCCTCGGGGTTCACAATGAGCAGTTCTTC.

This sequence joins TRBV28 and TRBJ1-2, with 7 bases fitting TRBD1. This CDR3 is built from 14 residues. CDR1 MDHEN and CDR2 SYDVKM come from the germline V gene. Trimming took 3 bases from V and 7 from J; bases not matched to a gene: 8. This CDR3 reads CASSLQDRVSGYTF. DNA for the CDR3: TGTGCCAGCAGTTTGCAAGACAGGGTCTCTGGCTACACCTTC.

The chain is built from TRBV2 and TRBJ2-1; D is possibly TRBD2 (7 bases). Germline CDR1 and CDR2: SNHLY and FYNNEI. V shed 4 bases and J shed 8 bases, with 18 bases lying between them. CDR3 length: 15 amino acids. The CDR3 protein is CASSARGPGGDEQFF. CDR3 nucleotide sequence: TGTGCCAGCAGTGCACGGGGACCGGGGGGCGATGAGCAGTTCTTC.

CDR3 sequence reads: CSALSGSIYEQYF. Written as DNA, the CDR3 is TGCAGCGCCCTTAGCGGGAGCATCTACGAGCAGTACTTC. The chain recombines TRBV29-1 with TRBJ2-7; TRBD2 matches at 9 bases. The length of the CDR3 is 13 residues. Germline V gene data show CDR1 as SQVTM and CDR2 as ANQGSEA. The junction had 7 bases not matched to a gene; V was cut back by 7 bases and J by 3 bases.

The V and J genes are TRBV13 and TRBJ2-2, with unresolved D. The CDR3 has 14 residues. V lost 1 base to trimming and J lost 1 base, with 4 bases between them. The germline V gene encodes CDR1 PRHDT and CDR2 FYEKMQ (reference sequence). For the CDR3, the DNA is TGTGCCAGCAGCTTAGTGGTGAACACCGGGGAGCTGTTTTTT. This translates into CASSLVVNTGELFF.

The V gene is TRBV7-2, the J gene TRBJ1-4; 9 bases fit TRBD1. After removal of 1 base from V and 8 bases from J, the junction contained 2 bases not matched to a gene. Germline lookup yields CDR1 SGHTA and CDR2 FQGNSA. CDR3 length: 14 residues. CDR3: CASSLEQGAEKLFF. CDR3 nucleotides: TGTGCCAGCAGCTTAGAACAGGGGGCGGAAAAACTGTTTTTT.

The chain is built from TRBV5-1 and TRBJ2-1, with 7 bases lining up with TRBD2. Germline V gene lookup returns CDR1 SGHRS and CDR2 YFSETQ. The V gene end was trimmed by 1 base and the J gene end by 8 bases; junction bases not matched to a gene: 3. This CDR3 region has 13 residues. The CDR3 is CASSLSGDHEQFF. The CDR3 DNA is TGCGCCAGCAGCTTGAGCGGGGACCATGAGCAGTTCTTC.

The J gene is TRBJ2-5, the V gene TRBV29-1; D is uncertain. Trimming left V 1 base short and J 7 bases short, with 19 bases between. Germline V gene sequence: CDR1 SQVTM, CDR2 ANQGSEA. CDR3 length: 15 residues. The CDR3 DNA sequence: TGCAGCGTTGAAGGACCGACCCGGGTTCGCGGGACCCAGTACTTC. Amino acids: CSVEGPTRVRGTQYF.

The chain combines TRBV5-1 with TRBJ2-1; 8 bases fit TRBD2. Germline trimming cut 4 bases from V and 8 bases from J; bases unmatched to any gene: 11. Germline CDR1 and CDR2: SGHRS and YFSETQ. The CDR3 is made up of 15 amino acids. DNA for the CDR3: TGCGCCAGCAGCCCAACAGAGCGGGAGAGGGATGAGCAGTTCTTC. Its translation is CASSPTERERDEQFF.

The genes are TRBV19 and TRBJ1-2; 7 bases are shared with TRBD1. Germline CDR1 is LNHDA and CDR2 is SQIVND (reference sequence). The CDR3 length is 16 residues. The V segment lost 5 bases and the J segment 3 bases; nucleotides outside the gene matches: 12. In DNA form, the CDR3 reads TGTGCCAGTAGTGCGCCACAGGGGAGGCTCTACTATGGCTACACCTTC. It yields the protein CASSAPQGRLYYGYTF.

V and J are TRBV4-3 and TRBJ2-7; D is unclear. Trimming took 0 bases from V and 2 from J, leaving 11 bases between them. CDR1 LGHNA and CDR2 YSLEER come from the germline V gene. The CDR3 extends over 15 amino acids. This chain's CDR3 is CASSQDPGQPYEQYF. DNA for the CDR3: TGCGCCAGCAGCCAAGATCCAGGCCAGCCCTACGAGCAGTACTTC.

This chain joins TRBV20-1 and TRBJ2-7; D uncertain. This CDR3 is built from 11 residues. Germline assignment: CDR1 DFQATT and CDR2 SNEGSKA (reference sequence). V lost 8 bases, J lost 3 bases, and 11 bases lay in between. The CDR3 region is CSKGSFYEQYF. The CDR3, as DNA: TGCAGTAAAGGAAGCTTCTACGAGCAGTACTTC.